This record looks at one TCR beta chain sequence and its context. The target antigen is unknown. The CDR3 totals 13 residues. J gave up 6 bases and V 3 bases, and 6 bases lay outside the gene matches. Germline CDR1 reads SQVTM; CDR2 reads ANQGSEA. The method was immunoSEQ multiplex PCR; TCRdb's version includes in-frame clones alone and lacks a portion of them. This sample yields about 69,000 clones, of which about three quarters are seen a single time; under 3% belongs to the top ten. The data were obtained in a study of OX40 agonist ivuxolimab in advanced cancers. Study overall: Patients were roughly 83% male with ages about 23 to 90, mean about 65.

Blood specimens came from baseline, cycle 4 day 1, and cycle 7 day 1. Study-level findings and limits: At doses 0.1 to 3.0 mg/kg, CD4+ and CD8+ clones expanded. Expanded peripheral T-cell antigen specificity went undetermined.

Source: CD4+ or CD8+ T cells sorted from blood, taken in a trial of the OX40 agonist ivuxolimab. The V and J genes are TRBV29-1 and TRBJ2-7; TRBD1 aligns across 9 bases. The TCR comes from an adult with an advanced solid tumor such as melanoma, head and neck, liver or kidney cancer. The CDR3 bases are TGCAGCGTTGATGGGACAGGGTCGGTCGAGCAGTACTTC. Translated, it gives CSVDGTGSVEQYF.